This T cell receptor (beta chain) comes out of a study of shared clonotypes between healthy human individuals. Study-level information: Donor ages ranged 18 to 49 years: a couple of women, a few men.

Unsorted samples used about 90 million PBMCs for genomic DNA. Study-wide points: Represented diversity, genetic and exposure-history alike, was limited by few donors. The authors sampled blood alone, and tissue repertoires likely differ.

Germline loops: CDR1 SNHLY, CDR2 FYNNEI. CDR3 length equals 16 residues. The ends were cut back, 11 bases at V and 0 bases at J, with 20 bases in the middle. Notes on this clone: Its antigen is as yet unknown.

Profiled with immunoSEQ multiplex PCR; TCRdb holds only in-frame clones, not every one. The table lists about 510,000 clones, approximately 79% of them singletons. This clonotype was sampled from a woman between 40 and 50 years old in good health. Some clones in this sample may be carry-over from other donors' samples. The source material was PBMCs. The chain is built from TRBV2 and TRBJ1-5; D not resolved. Here the CDR3 reads CAGEGPGWDSNQPQHF. CDR3 bases: TGTGCCGGAGAAGGGCCAGGATGGGATAGCAATCAGCCCCAGCATTTT.